What follows describes a single T cell receptor (beta chain). The data derive from a study of response to subunit inactivated influenza vaccine. Germline V gene sequence: CDR1 SGHRS, CDR2 YFSETQ. This CDR3 is built from 15 residues. V was pared by 6 bases and J by 4 bases, with 11 bases of the junction left unmatched. MiXCR, run by TCRdb on the RT-PCR reads, gives a single entry per CDR3 protein. The data hold more than 700,000 distinct CDR3 sequences, with 20% to 25% observed a single time. The sequences come from PBMCs from blood, collected more than 4 days after vaccination. The chain uses TRBV5-1 and TRBJ2-7; 9 bases fit TRBD1. This clonotype was obtained from a man aged 50 to 59 who received an inactivated influenza vaccine. For the CDR3, the DNA is TGCGCCAGCAAATTCGAAACAGGGGGCTGGTACGAGCAGTACTTC. Its translation is CASKFETGGWYEQYF.